A single sample gave rise to the 3 T cell receptor beta chains below, sequenced in a study of beta chain features in type 1 diabetes. As every portion of the isolated RNA was reverse transcribed, the sequencing read expressed TCRB transcripts. The protocol was immunoSEQ multiplex PCR, while the TCRdb copy is restricted to in-frame clones and leaves out a portion. Among about 60,000 clones, approximately 59% were seen once, and the ten largest hold about 2.2%. The sequenced sample was Tregs from blood. The receptors stem from a woman aged 18-29 years in good health.

The rearrangement links TRBV5-1 to TRBJ2-1, with TRBD2 identical over 14 bases. CDR3 length: 20 amino acids. CDR1 and CDR2 (germline): SGHRS, YFSETQ. The junction had 12 bases not matched to a gene; V was cut back by 4 bases and J by 0 bases. Here the CDR3 reads CASSASGLAGVLGSYNEQFF. CDR3 sequence (DNA): TGCGCCAGCAGCGCGTCGGGACTAGCGGGAGTGCTTGGCTCCTACAATGAGCAGTTCTTC.

V gene TRBV11-2 combines with J gene TRBJ2-1, with 8 bases identical to TRBD2. CDR1 is SGHAT and CDR2 is FQNNGV in the germline V gene. The CDR3 extends over 16 amino acids. V was pared by 4 bases and J by 4 bases, with 9 bases of the junction left unmatched. CDR3 DNA: TGTGCCAGCAGCTCCTTAGCGGGACCGTTTTACAATGAGCAGTTCTTC. It yields the protein CASSSLAGPFYNEQFF. The full variable domain, its missing parts supplied by reference TRBV11-2 and TRBJ2-1, is EAGVAQSPRYKIIEKRQSVAFWCNPISGHATLYWYQQILGQGPKLLIQFQNNGVVDDSQLPKDRFSAERLKGVDSTLKIQPAKLEDSAVYLCASSSLAGPFYNEQFFGPGTRLTVL.

Here the CDR3 DNA reads TGTGCCAGCAGCGCGGGACTAGCGGGGGCCTACGAGCAGTACTTC. Its protein product is CASSAGLAGAYEQYF. This chain uses TRBV7-2 with TRBJ2-7; TRBD2 agrees at 14 bases. This CDR3 spans 15 amino acids. V shed 5 bases and J 2 bases; nucleotides not matched to a gene: 2. Germline CDR1 is SGHTA and CDR2 is FQGNSA.